A single sample gave rise to the 30 T cell receptor beta chains below, sequenced in a study of cytomegalovirus exposure and HLA in healthy donors. The primer mix had 60 Vbeta and 13 Jbeta primers. TCRdb's table, derived via immunoSEQ multiplex PCR, lists solely in-frame clones and lacks some. The table includes 150,000 or so clones, about 72% detected once. Source material: PBMCs. Source of these receptors: a girl aged 5-17 years in good health and CMV-seronegative.

The chain carries TRBV5-1 and TRBJ2-5, with TRBD1 matching over 8 bases. The better agreement between TRBJ2-7 and the DNA end casts doubt on the J call. CDR1 and CDR2 (germline): SGHRS, YFSETQ. The length of the CDR3 is 14 residues. CDR3 residues: CASSSTGGDYEQYF. CDR3 DNA sequence: TGCGCCAGCAGTTCAACAGGGGGTGACTACGAGCAGTACTTC.

This clone was picked up one time. This chain links TRBV27 with TRBJ2-7; D is possibly TRBD1 (6 bases). Germline CDR1 reads MNHEY; CDR2 reads SMNVEV (reference sequence). Trimming cost V 3 bases and J 6 bases, with 9 bases left between them. The CDR3 has 12 residues. CDR3 sequence reads: CASSLGRGEQYF. The CDR3 DNA follows: TGTGCCAGCAGTTTGGGCAGGGGCGAGCAGTACTTC.

The chain uses TRBV4-1 and TRBJ1-5, with D perhaps matching TRBD1 (5 bases). V gave up 8 bases and J gave up 7 bases, with 18 bases separating them. CDR1 and CDR2 from the germline V gene are MGHRA and YSYEKL. The CDR3 is made up of 14 amino acids. Here the CDR3 reads CASGIGRGFQPQHF. For the CDR3, the DNA is TGCGCCAGCGGGATAGGTAGGGGATTCCAGCCCCAGCATTTT.

The chain combines TRBV28 with TRBJ1-5; the D gene is possibly TRBD1 (5 bases). Trimming cost V 7 bases and J 5 bases, with 15 bases left between them. This CDR3 has 14 residues. Germline CDR1 and CDR2: MDHEN and SYDVKM. Here the CDR3 reads CASTPSGTDQPQHF. DNA for the CDR3: TGTGCCAGCACACCCAGCGGGACGGATCAGCCCCAGCATTTT.

The chain combines TRBV2 with TRBJ2-3, with 7 positions matching TRBD1. There are 13 residues in the CDR3. Germline values: CDR1 SNHLY, CDR2 FYNNEI. The trim removed 11 bases at V and 2 bases at J, leaving 7 bases unmatched. The CDR3 spells CACRDSLTDTQYF. The CDR3 DNA reads TGTGCCTGCCGGGACAGCCTCACAGATACGCAGTATTTT.

This chain connects TRBV12-5 to TRBJ1-5; no definite D call. The CDR3 extends over 10 amino acids. Trimming stripped 11 bases from V and 11 bases from J, with 13 bases between. Germline V gene lookup returns CDR1 LGHNT and CDR2 FRNRAP. The CDR3 sequence is CAGAPETQHF. The CDR3 DNA is TGTGCTGGTGCCCCGGAGACCCAGCATTTT. Variable domain in full (rest from reference TRBV12-5 and TRBJ1-5): DARVTQTPRHKVTEMGQEVTMRCQPILGHNTVFWYRQTMMQGLELLAYFRNRAPLDDSGMPKDRFSAEMPDATLATLKIQPSEPRDSAVYFCAGAPETQHFGDGTRLSIL.

This clone was recorded once. The rearrangement joins TRBV5-4 to TRBJ2-7; maybe TRBD1 (5 bases). The germline V gene encodes CDR1 SGHNT and CDR2 YYREEE (reference sequence). The ends were cut back, 6 bases at V and 6 bases at J, with 22 bases in the middle. The length of the CDR3 is 15 residues. This CDR3 reads CASNTLTAGLSEQYF. CDR3 DNA sequence: TGTGCCAGCAATACTTTGACAGCAGGCCTCTCCGAGCAGTACTTC.

This chain joins TRBV10-3 and TRBJ1-4; TRBD1 agrees at 7 bases. Germline lookup yields CDR1 ENHRY and CDR2 SYGVKD. CDR3 length: 15 residues. V trimming: 4 bases; J trimming: 8 bases; junction bases outside the gene matches: 10. CDR3 coding DNA: TGTGCCATCAGTGGACTACAGGGGTTAGAAGAAAAACTGTTTTTT. It yields the protein CAISGLQGLEEKLFF.

This sequence joins TRBV30 and TRBJ1-3, with D unclear. Germline loops: CDR1 GTSNPN, CDR2 SVGIG (reference sequence). The V gene lost 2 bases and the J gene lost 1 base, with 15 bases spanning the gap. The CDR3 totals 16 residues. The CDR3 DNA is TGTGCCTGGAGTCAGGCCTCCCTGCCGTCTGGAAACACCATATATTTT. Translating it yields CAWSQASLPSGNTIYF.

V is TRBV30 and J is TRBJ1-4; TRBD1 matches 7 bases. V lost 5 bases, J lost 5 bases, and 11 bases stayed unmatched. The CDR3 has 15 amino acids. Germline V gene sequence: CDR1 GTSNPN, CDR2 SVGIG (reference sequence). The CDR3 coding sequence is TGTGCCTGGGGTACAGGGGAAGTGAAAAATGAAAAACTGTTTTTT. The encoded protein is CAWGTGEVKNEKLFF.

In its sample, this clone was seen a few times. V gene TRBV12-5 combines with J gene TRBJ1-1, with 8 bases matching TRBD1. This CDR3 contains 15 residues. V was pared by 6 bases and J by 4 bases, with 10 bases of the junction left unmatched. In germline, CDR1 is LGHNT, CDR2 FRNRAP. CDR3 bases: TGTGCTAGTGGATACTCACACGACAGGGGCACTGAAGCTTTCTTT. This gives the protein CASGYSHDRGTEAFF.

CDR3 in amino acids: CASSQDLGRGLGSPLHF. DNA of the CDR3: TGTGCCAGCAGCCAAGATTTGGGCAGGGGGCTTGGTTCACCCCTCCACTTT. The chain employs TRBV14 and TRBJ1-6, with 8 positions matching TRBD1. Germline lookup yields CDR1 SGHDN and CDR2 FVKESK. The length of the CDR3 is 17 residues. J gave up 9 bases and V 0 bases, and 10 bases lay outside the gene matches.

This chain joins TRBV15 and TRBJ2-3, with D uncertain. V shed 2 bases and J shed 6 bases, with 9 bases lying between them. Germline CDR1 is LNHNV and CDR2 is YYDKDF (reference sequence). CDR3 size: 13 residues. CDR3 loop: CATSRFPHDTQYF. The CDR3 region has the DNA TGTGCCACCAGCAGATTCCCACACGATACGCAGTATTTT.

The chain recombines TRBV5-1 with TRBJ1-3; the D gene is possibly TRBD1 (5 bases). Germline V gives CDR1 SGHRS, CDR2 YFSETQ. V lost 3 bases to trimming and J lost 0 bases, with 13 bases between them. The CDR3 consists of 16 residues. CDR3 bases: TGCGCCAGCAGCTCGGGTTGGGGGGGCTCTGGAAACACCATATATTTT. It codes for CASSSGWGGSGNTIYF.

This chain joins TRBV5-1 and TRBJ2-1; TRBD2 matches 7 bases. The germline CDR1 and CDR2 sequences are SGHRS and YFSETQ. The ends lost 0 bases at V and 4 bases at J; junction bases unmatched: 4. This CDR3 contains 15 residues. DNA of the CDR3: TGCGCCAGCAGCTTGGAGTCTAGCGGTTACAATGAGCAGTTCTTC. Amino acids: CASSLESSGYNEQFF. The variable domain in full, with the rest retrieved from reference TRBV5-1 and TRBJ2-1, is KAGVTQTPRYLIKTRGQQVTLSCSPISGHRSVSWYQQTPGQGLQFLFEYFSETQRNKGNFPGRFSGRQFSNSRSEMNVSTLELGDSALYLCASSLESSGYNEQFFGPGTRLTVL.

The J gene is TRBJ2-7, the V gene TRBV2; 9 bases fit TRBD1. CDR1 and CDR2 from the germline V gene are SNHLY and FYNNEI. The length of the CDR3 is 14 residues. V trimming: 6 bases; J trimming: 7 bases; junction bases outside the gene matches: 10. The CDR3 nucleotides are TGTGCCAGCAGCCCGCGGGACAGGGTCGGGGAGCAGTACTTC. This translates into CASSPRDRVGEQYF.

This clone was counted a few times. This chain links TRBV6-5 with TRBJ2-1, with 12 positions matching TRBD2. The CDR3 runs to 16 residues. Losses at the gene ends were 4 bases for V and 7 bases for J; bases not matched to a gene: 8. CDR1 and CDR2 from the germline V gene are MNHEY and SVGAGI. For the CDR3, the DNA is TGTGCCAGCAGTTTCGGACTAGCGGGGAAGGTAAATGAGCAGTTCTTC. The encoded protein is CASSFGLAGKVNEQFF.

This clone was picked up a small number of times. This sequence joins TRBV7-9 and TRBJ1-2; tentative D call: TRBD1 (6 bases). The CDR3 extends over 14 amino acids. CDR1 is SEHNR, CDR2 FQNEAQ, per germline (reference sequence). V lost 1 base, J lost 6 bases, and 12 bases lay in between. The CDR3 loop is CASSLGQAQHGYTF. The CDR3 DNA is TGTGCCAGCAGCTTAGGACAGGCCCAACATGGCTACACCTTC.

The table lists this clone with a count of one. The rearrangement links TRBV27 to TRBJ2-3; D remains unclear. This CDR3 comprises 15 residues. Germline V CDR1 and CDR2: MNHEY, SMNVEV (reference sequence). V lost 3 bases and J 0 bases, leaving 10 bases between the germline ends. CDR3 bases: TGTGCCAGCAGTTTTATGCGTTCTAGCACAGATACGCAGTATTTT. It translates to CASSFMRSSTDTQYF.

This chain links TRBV2 with TRBJ2-1; 8 nucleotides align to TRBD1. The CDR3 spans 17 residues. Germline CDR1 is SNHLY and CDR2 is FYNNEI. The trim removed 8 bases at V and 6 bases at J, leaving 18 bases unmatched. Written as DNA, the CDR3 is TGTGCCAGCCTGTTACAGGGGGAACACATTTTCCTCAATGAGCAGTTCTTC. As protein: CASLLQGEHIFLNEQFF.

The rearrangement links TRBV13 to TRBJ2-1; 7 bases align to TRBD2. The CDR3 is 13 amino acids. J was trimmed by 7 bases and V by 2 bases; bases with no gene match: 2. Germline V gene sequence: CDR1 PRHDT, CDR2 FYEKMQ (reference sequence). This CDR3 reads CASSLWEGNEQFF. The CDR3, as DNA: TGTGCCAGCAGCTTATGGGAGGGGAATGAGCAGTTCTTC. The variable domain in full, completed from reference TRBV13 and TRBJ2-1, reads AAGVIQSPRHLIKEKRETATLKCYPIPRHDTVYWYQQGPGQDPQFLISFYEKMQSDKGSIPDRFSAQQFSDYHSELNMSSLELGDSALYFCASSLWEGNEQFFGPGTRLTVL.

In its sample, this clone was seen a few times. This chain joins TRBV6-1 and TRBJ1-5; a possible D gene is TRBD1 (6 bases). CDR1 MNHNS and CDR2 SASEGT come from the germline V gene. The V end was cut by 10 bases, the J end by 7 bases, with 20 bases between. The CDR3 length is 14 residues. As DNA, the CDR3 is TGTGCCATTACGAATCAGGGGCCAAGCCAGCCCCAGCATTTT. This translates into CAITNQGPSQPQHF.

CDR3 loop: CASSETRGLSTEAFF. The CDR3 DNA reads TGCGCCAGCAGTGAAACCAGGGGGCTTAGCACTGAAGCTTTCTTT. The V gene is TRBV10-1, the J gene TRBJ1-1; 8 bases are shared with TRBD1. V lost 3 bases to trimming and J lost 4 bases; unmatched junction nucleotides: 7. From germline, CDR1 is WNHNN and CDR2 SYGVQD (reference sequence). This CDR3 comprises 15 residues.

The rearrangement joins TRBV7-8 to TRBJ2-1; the match to TRBD1 covers 11 bases. The CDR3 loop spans 17 amino acids. Germline V lookup: CDR1 SGHVS, CDR2 FQNEAQ. V trimming: 5 bases; J trimming: 8 bases; junction bases outside the gene matches: 14. CDR3: CASSRGTGTGGWYEQFF. The CDR3 nucleotides read TGTGCCAGCAGCCGCGGAACCGGGACAGGGGGGTGGTATGAGCAGTTCTTC.

This clone was seen a handful of times. J is TRBJ2-7 and V is TRBV5-4; 7 bases agree with TRBD1. CDR1 is SGHNT and CDR2 is YYREEE in the germline V gene (reference sequence). The length of the CDR3 is 13 residues. J gave up 4 bases and V 4 bases, and 5 bases lay outside the gene matches. The CDR3 DNA sequence: TGTGCCAGCAGCATCGTGGACAGGTACGAGCAGTACTTC. Translating gives CASSIVDRYEQYF.

Regarding this clone: This sample includes further DNA sequences coding for the same CDR3. The chain links TRBV7-9 to TRBJ2-7; 8 bases are a match to TRBD1. The CDR3 spans 13 residues. The V and J ends lost 1 base and 6 bases, in that order; junction bases with no gene match: 2. The V gene's germline CDR1 is SEHNR and CDR2 FQNEAQ (reference sequence). This chain's CDR3 is CASSLEQGGEQYF. The CDR3, as DNA: TGTGCCAGCAGCTTAGAACAGGGGGGCGAGCAGTACTTC.

The genes are TRBV30 and TRBJ1-2, with TRBD1 matching over 9 bases. In germline, CDR1 is GTSNPN, CDR2 SVGIG (reference sequence). V was pared by 1 base and J by 8 bases, with 8 bases of the junction left unmatched. The CDR3 contains 14 residues. The CDR3 region is CAWSGQGVESGYTF. Written as DNA, the CDR3 is TGTGCCTGGAGTGGACAGGGGGTCGAAAGCGGCTACACCTTC.

V usage is TRBV5-4 and J usage is TRBJ2-3; possibly TRBD1 for D (5 bases). The V end lost 0 bases, the J end lost 4 bases, and 6 bases lay between the germline ends. The CDR3 is 13 amino acids. CDR1 and CDR2 from the germline V gene are SGHNT and YYREEE (reference sequence). CDR3 sequence: CASSLGGPDTQYF. As DNA, the CDR3 is TGTGCCAGCAGCTTGGGGGGCCCAGATACGCAGTATTTT.

This clone was found once. The chain couples TRBV5-1 to TRBJ2-7; the D gene is possibly TRBD2 (7 bases). Trimming took off 6 bases at V and 3 bases at J, with 16 bases between the two ends. The germline V gene encodes CDR1 SGHRS and CDR2 YFSETQ. This CDR3 spans 14 amino acids. The CDR3 is CASTSRGPYYEQYF. Written as DNA, the CDR3 is TGCGCCAGCACTTCGCGGGGGCCTTACTACGAGCAGTACTTC.

The chain is built from TRBV6-1 and TRBJ1-1, with D unresolved. Trimming pared 4 bases from V and 0 bases from J, leaving 9 bases between. The length of the CDR3 is 14 residues. Germline-derived CDR1 and CDR2 are MNHNS and SASEGT. CDR3 protein: CASSGHIMNTEAFF. CDR3 DNA sequence: TGTGCCAGCAGTGGACATATAATGAACACTGAAGCTTTCTTT.